This passage covers 23 T cell receptor beta chains from one sample sequenced in a study of naive and memory T cell subsets. The antigens these receptors bind are not known. An equimolar mix of two oligonucleotides served as the beta constant-region primer for TRBC1 and TRBC2. Ligated cDNA was amplified by four rounds of PCR with nested alpha and beta constant-region primers and SP2. TCRdb re-called the UMI-ligation and nested PCR reads through MiXCR, storing one row per CDR3 protein. The profile shows around 100,000 distinct CDR3 sequences, about 14% of them singletons. Whole-study results and caveats: A few larger clonotypes appeared in naive repertoires, especially CD8, possibly memory cells re-expressing CD45RA.

Sequenced input: naive CD8+ T cells from blood. The receptors derive from a human donor in good health.

The chain is built from TRBV28 and TRBJ1-1; TRBD1 is a possible D gene (6 bases). The CDR3 length is 15 residues. Germline values: CDR1 MDHEN, CDR2 SYDVKM. V lost 6 bases to trimming and J lost 10 bases, with 24 bases between them. In DNA, the CDR3 is TGTGCCAGCAGATTTTCCTCGACAGGTCTTTCATCAGCTTTCTTT. It encodes CASRFSSTGLSSAFF.

The chain employs TRBV12-3 or TRBV12-4 and TRBJ2-1; 9 nucleotides line up with TRBD2. The CDR3 has 15 amino acids. Losses at the gene ends were 1 base for V and 10 bases for J; bases not matched to a gene: 8. CDR3 sequence: CASSLVGGRAWEQFF. The CDR3 DNA sequence: TGTGCCAGCAGTTTAGTCGGCGGGAGGGCCTGGGAGCAGTTCTTC.

The CDR3 coding sequence is TGTGCCACCAGCAACGGGACCTACAATGAGCAGTTCTTC. Translating gives CATSNGTYNEQFF. The J gene is TRBJ2-1, the V gene TRBV15; maybe TRBD2 (5 bases). V was shortened by 4 bases and J by 2 bases, with 6 bases between the two germline ends. The CDR3 length is 13 residues. Germline values: CDR1 LNHNV, CDR2 YYDKDF (reference sequence).

The V call is TRBV12-3 or TRBV12-4, the J call TRBJ2-1; TRBD2 matches 10 bases. This CDR3 has 15 amino acids. Trimming removed 4 bases from V and 9 bases from J; junction bases left unmatched: 9. CDR3 region: CASSSFKLAGFEQFF. CDR3 coding DNA: TGTGCCAGCAGTTCGTTCAAACTAGCGGGGTTTGAGCAGTTCTTC.

This chain uses TRBV5-1 with TRBJ1-1; no definite D call. Trimming took off 2 bases at V and 3 bases at J, with 11 bases between the two ends. This CDR3 comprises 14 residues. Germline CDR1 SGHRS, CDR2 YFSETQ. The DNA for the CDR3 is TGCGCCAGCAGCTTAATCGACATTGACACTGAAGCTTTCTTT. Translation: CASSLIDIDTEAFF.

V and J are TRBV15 and TRBJ2-1, with no clear D. Germline-derived CDR1 and CDR2 are LNHNV and YYDKDF (reference sequence). V lost 8 bases and J 3 bases, leaving 14 bases between the germline ends. There are 14 residues in the CDR3. CDR3 sequence: CATGRSGGYNEQFF. In DNA, the CDR3 is TGTGCCACCGGAAGGTCGGGCGGCTACAATGAGCAGTTCTTC.

This clonotype was recorded many times. The V and J genes are TRBV29-1 and TRBJ2-1; D unresolved. V was shortened by 3 bases and J by 4 bases, with 13 bases between the two germline ends. CDR1 and CDR2 (germline): SQVTM, ANQGSEA. CDR3 size: 14 residues. This CDR3 reads CSVDLRTAYNEQFF. The DNA for the CDR3 is TGCAGCGTTGACCTCCGGACGGCTTACAATGAGCAGTTCTTC.

The CDR3 DNA reads as TGTGCCAGCAGCTACCCAGAGCACGAGCAGTACTTC. Translated, it gives CASSYPEHEQYF. The chain recombines TRBV11-1 with TRBJ2-7; D is uncertain. The CDR3 is made up of 12 amino acids. Germline loops: CDR1 SGHAT, CDR2 FQDESV (reference sequence). V was cut by 4 bases and J by 5 bases, with 9 bases left in between.

This clonotype was counted only a few times. CDR3 residues: CASTANYGYTF. CDR3 nucleotides: TGTGCCAGCACAGCTAACTATGGCTACACCTTC. The chain combines TRBV28 with TRBJ1-2; D unclear. Germline V gives CDR1 MDHEN, CDR2 SYDVKM. Trimming stripped 7 bases from V and 0 bases from J, with 3 bases between. This CDR3 is 11 amino acids long.

Here the CDR3 reads CAWSVRERWTLSSYEQYF. The DNA of the CDR3 is TGTGCCTGGAGTGTAAGGGAGCGTTGGACTCTCAGCTCCTACGAGCAGTACTTC. The chain uses TRBV30 and TRBJ2-7; D possibly corresponds to TRBD2 (5 bases). In germline, CDR1 is GTSNPN, CDR2 SVGIG (reference sequence). Trimming removed 0 bases at V and 0 bases at J, with 21 bases between. CDR3 length equals 18 residues.

The V gene is TRBV19, the J gene TRBJ1-6; D gene unclear. The V and J ends lost 4 bases and 3 bases respectively, with 1 base between them. From germline, CDR1 is LNHDA and CDR2 SQIVND (reference sequence). There are 12 residues in the CDR3. The CDR3 loop reads CASSNYNSPLHF. The CDR3 DNA sequence: TGTGCCAGTAGTAACTATAATTCACCCCTCCACTTT.

This clonotype was counted between two and nine times. The genes are TRBV30 and TRBJ2-1; 7 bases match TRBD2. The CDR3 covers 12 residues. After removal of 3 bases from V and 9 bases from J, the junction contained 5 bases not matched to a gene. The germline CDR1 and CDR2 sequences are GTSNPN and SVGIG (reference sequence). The CDR3 loop reads CAWSETSVEQFF. As DNA, the CDR3 is TGTGCCTGGAGCGAAACTAGCGTTGAGCAGTTCTTC.

The sample holds a few counts of this clonotype. The rearrangement joins TRBV5-5 to TRBJ2-7; D uncertain. Germline V CDR1 and CDR2: SGHKS, YYEKEE (reference sequence). Trimming pared 0 bases from V and 6 bases from J, leaving 4 bases between. The CDR3 loop spans 11 amino acids. CDR3 bases: TGTGCCAGCAGCTTGGTAGGCGAGCAGTACTTC. Its translation: CASSLVGEQYF.

This clonotype showed up just a few times. V gene TRBV3-1 combines with J gene TRBJ2-3; 9 bases are a match to TRBD2. This CDR3 contains 16 residues. In germline, CDR1 is LGHDT, CDR2 YNNKEL (reference sequence). The J segment lost 3 bases and the V segment lost 0 bases, leaving 4 bases of the junction unmatched. CDR3 protein: CASSQDLAGSTDTQYF. As DNA, the CDR3 is TGTGCCAGCAGCCAAGATCTAGCGGGAAGTACAGATACGCAGTATTTT.

This clonotype was observed a few times. The rearrangement uses TRBV25-1 and TRBJ2-2; D is undetermined. The CDR3 extends over 17 amino acids. V lost 4 bases and J 4 bases, leaving 19 bases between the germline ends. Germline-derived CDR1 and CDR2 are MGHDK and SYGVNS. CDR3 loop: CASSGKIETLVTGELFF. In DNA form, the CDR3 reads TGTGCCAGCAGTGGGAAAATTGAGACACTCGTCACCGGGGAGCTGTTTTTT. The variable domain in full, with the rest retrieved from reference TRBV25-1 and TRBJ2-2, is EADIYQTPRYLVIGTGKKITLECSQTMGHDKMYWYQQDPGMELHLIHYSYGVNSTEKGDLSSESTVSRIRTEHFPLTLESARPSHTSQYLCASSGKIETLVTGELFFGEGSRLTVL.

CDR3 residues: CASSPGTGGSQPQHF. As DNA, the CDR3 is TGTGCCAGCAGCCCTGGGACAGGGGGAAGTCAGCCCCAGCATTTT. The chain recombines TRBV7-9 with TRBJ1-5; 11 bases are shared with TRBD1. The V gene's germline CDR1 is SEHNR and CDR2 FQNEAQ (reference sequence). The length of the CDR3 is 15 residues. The trim removed 5 bases at V and 6 bases at J, leaving 6 bases unmatched.

The V gene is TRBV5-6, the J gene TRBJ1-2; 7 bases map to TRBD1. The germline V gene has CDR1 SGHDT and CDR2 YYEEEE. Trimming at V came to 3 bases and at J to 6 bases, leaving 8 bases not matched to a gene. This CDR3 spans 14 amino acids. The CDR3 bases are TGTGCCAGCAGCTCCATTGACAGGGACGATGGCTACACCTTC. This sequence encodes CASSSIDRDDGYTF. The variable domain in full, completed from reference TRBV5-6 and TRBJ1-2, reads DAGVTQSPTHLIKTRGQQVTLRCSPKSGHDTVSWYQQALGQGPQFIFQYYEEEERQRGNFPDRFSGHQFPNYSSELNVNALLLGDSALYLCASSSIDRDDGYTFGSGTRLTVV.

The CDR3 protein is CASRPTSGTGNEQFF. The CDR3 DNA is TGCGCCAGCAGACCGACTAGCGGGACCGGGAATGAGCAGTTCTTC. The chain links TRBV4-1 to TRBJ2-1, with TRBD2 matching over 11 bases. With 6 bases clipped from V and 7 bases from J, the junction kept 8 bases outside the gene matches. The germline gives CDR1 MGHRA, CDR2 YSYEKL. The CDR3 is 15 residues long.

The chain links TRBV10-3 to TRBJ1-1, with TRBD1 identical over 9 bases. V was pared by 6 bases and J by 1 base, with 3 bases of the junction left unmatched. Germline CDR1 is ENHRY and CDR2 is SYGVKD. The length of the CDR3 is 14 residues. The CDR3 coding sequence is TGTGCCATCAGACAGGGGGCTGGGAACACTGAAGCTTTCTTT. Protein sequence: CAIRQGAGNTEAFF.

This clonotype was picked up many times. The chain couples TRBV12-3 or TRBV12-4 to TRBJ1-2, with TRBD1 matching 9 bases. The V segment lost 4 bases and the J segment 8 bases; nucleotides outside the gene matches: 5. The CDR3 contains 13 residues. CDR3 nucleotide sequence: TGTGCCAGCAGTTCCGGGACAGGGCGAGGCTACACCTTC. Translation gives CASSSGTGRGYTF.

The chain is built from TRBV11-3 and TRBJ2-3; 11 positions agree with TRBD2. V lost 5 bases, J lost 3 bases, and 7 bases stayed unmatched. Per germline, CDR1 SGHNT and CDR2 YENEEA. The CDR3 covers 16 residues. CDR3 nucleotide sequence: TGTGCCAGCAGCACTATAGCGGGAGGGCCGACAGATACGCAGTATTTT. The encoded protein is CASSTIAGGPTDTQYF.

This clonotype was picked up many times. The chain employs TRBV11-2 and TRBJ2-2; no reliable D call. This CDR3 has 16 amino acids. The V gene lost 3 bases and the J gene lost 2 bases, with 13 bases spanning the gap. Germline loops: CDR1 SGHAT, CDR2 FQNNGV. In DNA, the CDR3 is TGTGCCAGCAGCTTCGACCCACAAACCAACACCGGGGAGCTGTTTTTT. It is translated as CASSFDPQTNTGELFF.

This clonotype was detected only a few times. This chain links TRBV19 with TRBJ2-1; 7 bases are shared with TRBD1. The length of the CDR3 is 15 residues. With 3 bases clipped from V and 3 bases from J, the junction kept 5 bases outside the gene matches. The germline V gene has CDR1 LNHDA and CDR2 SQIVND (reference sequence). The CDR3 region has the DNA TGTGCCAGTAGTATCGCCCCAGGGGGCTACAATGAGCAGTTCTTC. Amino acid sequence: CASSIAPGGYNEQFF.